One and the same sample provided the 16 T cell receptor beta chains below, sequenced in a study of identical twins. TCRdb reanalysed the 5' RACE reads using MiXCR and keeps one entry per CDR3 protein. This sample has 750,000 to 950,000 distinct CDR3 sequences, with around 12% found just once. These data were also reused for a study on yellow fever vaccine responses in identical twins.

Sequenced sample: PBMCs. These receptors all stem from a woman between 18 and 29 years old in good health.

This clonotype was picked up a small number of times. The V and J genes are TRBV6-1 and TRBJ2-5, with 7 bases fitting TRBD2. This CDR3 contains 16 residues. Germline CDR1 MNHNS, CDR2 SASEGT. With 2 bases clipped from V and 9 bases from J, the junction kept 15 bases outside the gene matches. The CDR3 DNA follows: TGTGCCAGCAGTGAATTAATCGGGGGGACCGGCGTGGCCCAGTACTTC. Its protein is CASSELIGGTGVAQYF.

This clonotype was recorded a few times. In DNA, the CDR3 is TGTGCCAGCAGTCTAGCCGATAGGGGCACTGAAGCTTTCTTT. It specifies CASSLADRGTEAFF. The chain uses TRBV28 and TRBJ1-1; tentative D call: TRBD1 (5 bases). Per germline, CDR1 MDHEN and CDR2 SYDVKM. This CDR3 is 14 amino acids long. The germline V and J ends were trimmed by 5 bases and 4 bases, with 14 bases remaining between them.

This chain uses TRBV23-1 with TRBJ2-7; TRBD2 might be the D (5 bases). TRBV23-1 is flagged as an ORF with uncertain function. V was pared by 3 bases and J by 7 bases, with 13 bases between. This CDR3 is 13 amino acids long. Here the CDR3 DNA reads TGCGCCAGCAGTCATTTCCGAGGGCGGGAGCAGTACGTC. Translation: CASSHFRGREQYV.

This clonotype has only a few counts. The rearrangement joins TRBV6-1 to TRBJ2-3; D is possibly TRBD1 or TRBD2 (5 bases each). V lost 1 base and J lost 3, with 11 bases in between. The CDR3 extends over 15 amino acids. Germline CDR1 and CDR2: MNHNS and SASEGT. In nucleotides, the CDR3 is TGTGCCAGCAGTGAAGGGGGGTCCGGTACAGATACGCAGTATTTT. As protein: CASSEGGSGTDTQYF.

The chain joins TRBV9 to TRBJ1-2; TRBD1 might be the D (6 bases). The V gene's germline CDR1 is SGDLS and CDR2 YYNGEE. The CDR3 is 15 residues long. V dropped 4 bases and J dropped 3 bases, with 16 bases sitting between them. CDR3 protein: CASSLSGQPDYGYTF. The CDR3 nucleotides read TGTGCCAGCAGCCTTTCCGGACAGCCAGACTATGGCTACACCTTC.

This clonotype has just a few counts. The chain carries TRBV14 and TRBJ2-1; D is unclear. Germline-derived CDR1 and CDR2 are SGHDN and FVKESK. The ends were cut back, 4 bases at V and 7 bases at J, with 20 bases in the middle. There are 16 residues in the CDR3. The CDR3 region is CASSPQQNGWYNEQFF. The CDR3 DNA follows: TGTGCCAGCAGCCCGCAACAAAATGGGTGGTATAATGAGCAGTTCTTC. The variable domain in full, completed from reference TRBV14 and TRBJ2-1, reads EAGVTQFPSHSVIEKGQTVTLRCDPISGHDNLYWYRRVMGKEIKFLLHFVKESKQDESGMPNNRFLAERTGGTYSTLKVQPAELEDSGVYFCASSPQQNGWYNEQFFGPGTRLTVL.

CDR3 nucleotides: TGTGCCAGCAGCGAAGCCCCCAGCGGGAGGGGCGCAGATACGCAGTATTTT. Translated: CASSEAPSGRGADTQYF. V is TRBV9 and J is TRBJ2-3, with TRBD2 matching 10 bases. V shed 3 bases, J shed 4 bases, and the junction held 11 bases outside the gene matches. The germline gives CDR1 SGDLS, CDR2 YYNGEE. The CDR3 runs 17 residues.

This clonotype was recorded a few times. The gene calls are TRBV20-1 and TRBJ2-3; tentatively, D is TRBD2 (5 bases). CDR1 and CDR2 (germline): DFQATT, SNEGSKA (reference sequence). The V gene lost 5 bases and the J gene lost 2 bases, with 17 bases spanning the gap. The CDR3 sequence is 15 residues long. The CDR3 DNA reads as TGCAGTGCTCGAAGAGCGGAGACTCACACAGATACGCAGTATTTT. Protein sequence: CSARRAETHTDTQYF.

The table lists this clonotype with a few counts. V is TRBV20-1 and J is TRBJ2-2; 9 nucleotides agree with TRBD2. Per the germline V gene, CDR1 is DFQATT and CDR2 is SNEGSKA (reference sequence). This CDR3 has 15 amino acids. V trimming: 0 bases; J trimming: 6 bases; junction bases outside the gene matches: 5. The CDR3 nucleotides are TGCAGTGCTAGAGATCCTAGCGGGGCCGCCGGGGAGCTGTTTTTT. Translated, it gives CSARDPSGAAGELFF.

The V and J genes are TRBV20-1 and TRBJ2-5; 8 nucleotides agree with TRBD1. Trimming cost V 4 bases and J 4 bases; bases outside gene matches: 8. The germline V gene has CDR1 DFQATT and CDR2 SNEGSKA (reference sequence). This CDR3 region has 14 residues. Here the CDR3 reads CSATRVQGAETQYF. The CDR3 DNA follows: TGCAGTGCTACCCGAGTTCAGGGGGCAGAGACCCAGTACTTC.

This clonotype has just a few counts. The chain combines TRBV10-2 with TRBJ2-7, with D unresolved. The CDR3 covers 12 residues. Germline V gene data show CDR1 as WSHSY and CDR2 as SAAADI. Trimming took off 7 bases at V and 2 bases at J, with 9 bases between the two ends. DNA for the CDR3: TGCGCCAGCACTCCCGATACCTACGAGCAGTACGTC. This gives the protein CASTPDTYEQYV.

This chain uses TRBV12-3 or TRBV12-4 with TRBJ1-2; D gene unclear. The CDR3 loop spans 13 amino acids. Trimming took off 3 bases at V and 3 bases at J, with 8 bases between the two ends. The CDR3 DNA follows: TGTGCCAGCAGTTTCACTGCCTACTATGGCTACACCTTC. It translates to CASSFTAYYGYTF.

The genes are TRBV20-1 and TRBJ1-2; no definite D call. V lost 3 bases to trimming and J lost 3 bases, with 14 bases between them. Germline CDR1 and CDR2: DFQATT and SNEGSKA (reference sequence). The CDR3 has 14 amino acids. In nucleotides, the CDR3 is TGCAGTGCTAGGAAGTACGAGGGATACTATGGCTACACCTTC. It encodes CSARKYEGYYGYTF.

The chain recombines TRBV20-1 with TRBJ2-2; weak D call: TRBD2 (5 bases). The CDR3 loop spans 15 amino acids. The germline CDR1 and CDR2 sequences are DFQATT and SNEGSKA (reference sequence). The V and J ends lost 2 bases and 4 bases respectively, with 14 bases between them. The CDR3, as DNA: TGCAGTGCTAGAATGGAGGACTCCCTCACCGGGGAGCTGTTTTTT. Translating it yields CSARMEDSLTGELFF.

In its sample, this clonotype was seen once. The V gene is TRBV5-1, the J gene TRBJ2-4, with 9 bases aligning to TRBD1. The assigned J gene may be wrong: the sequence end matches TRBJ2-1 better. The CDR3 extends over 14 amino acids. Per germline, CDR1 SGHRS and CDR2 YFSETQ. In DNA form, the CDR3 reads TGCGCCAGCAGCCTGGGACAGGGTGAAAACATTCAGTTCTTC. This sequence encodes CASSLGQGENIQFF.

This clonotype was seen only a few times. The chain carries TRBV5-1 and TRBJ2-7; no definite D call. Looked up from germline, CDR1 is SGHRS and CDR2 is YFSETQ. The length of the CDR3 is 14 residues. The V and J ends lost 0 bases and 1 base respectively, with 8 bases between them. CDR3 sequence reads: CASSLEGVSYEQYV. The DNA of the CDR3 is TGCGCCAGCAGCTTGGAAGGAGTATCCTACGAGCAGTACGTC.